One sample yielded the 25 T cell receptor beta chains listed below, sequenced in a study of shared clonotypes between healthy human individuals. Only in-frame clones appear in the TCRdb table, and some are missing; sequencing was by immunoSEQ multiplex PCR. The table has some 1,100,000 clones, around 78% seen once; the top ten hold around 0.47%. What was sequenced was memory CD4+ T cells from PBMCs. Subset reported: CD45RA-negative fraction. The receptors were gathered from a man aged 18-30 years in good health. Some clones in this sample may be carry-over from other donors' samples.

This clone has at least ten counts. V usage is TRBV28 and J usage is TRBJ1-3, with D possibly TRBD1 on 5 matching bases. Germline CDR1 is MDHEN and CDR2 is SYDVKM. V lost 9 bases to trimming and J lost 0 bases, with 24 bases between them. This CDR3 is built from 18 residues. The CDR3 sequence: CAREFLTGAATSGNTIYF. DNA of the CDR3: TGTGCCAGGGAGTTTCTTACAGGAGCAGCGACCTCTGGAAACACCATATATTTT.

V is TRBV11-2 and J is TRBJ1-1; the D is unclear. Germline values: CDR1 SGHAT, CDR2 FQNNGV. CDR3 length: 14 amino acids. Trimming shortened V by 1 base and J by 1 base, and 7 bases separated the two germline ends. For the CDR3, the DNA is TGTGCCAGCAGCTTAGGGCGGAAGAACACTGAAGCTTTCTTT. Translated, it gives CASSLGRKNTEAFF.

CDR3 in DNA: TGTGCCAGTAGTATAGATTCGTTCCAGCCCCAGCATTTT. Encoded protein: CASSIDSFQPQHF. V gene TRBV19 combines with J gene TRBJ1-5; D uncertain. V lost 0 bases and J 7 bases, leaving 7 bases between the germline ends. Germline V gene sequence: CDR1 LNHDA, CDR2 SQIVND (reference sequence). This CDR3 contains 13 residues. The full variable domain, its missing parts supplied by reference TRBV19 and TRBJ1-5, is DGGITQSPKYLFRKEGQNVTLSCEQNLNHDAMYWYRQDPGQGLRLIYYSQIVNDFQKGDIAEGYSVSREKKESFPLTVTSAQKNPTAFYLCASSIDSFQPQHFGDGTRLSIL.

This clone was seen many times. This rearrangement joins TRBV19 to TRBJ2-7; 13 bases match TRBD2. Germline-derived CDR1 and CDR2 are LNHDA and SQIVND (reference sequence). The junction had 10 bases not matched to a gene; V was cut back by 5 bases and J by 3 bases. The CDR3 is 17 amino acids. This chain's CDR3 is CASSPRTSGSLIYEQYF. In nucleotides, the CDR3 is TGTGCCAGTAGTCCTCGGACTAGCGGGAGCTTAATCTACGAGCAGTACTTC.

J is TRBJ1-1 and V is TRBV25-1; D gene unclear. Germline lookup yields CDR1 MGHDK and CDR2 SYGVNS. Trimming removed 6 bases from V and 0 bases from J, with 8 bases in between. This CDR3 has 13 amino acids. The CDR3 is CASSPRMNTEAFF. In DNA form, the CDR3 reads TGTGCCAGCAGCCCGCGCATGAACACTGAAGCTTTCTTT.

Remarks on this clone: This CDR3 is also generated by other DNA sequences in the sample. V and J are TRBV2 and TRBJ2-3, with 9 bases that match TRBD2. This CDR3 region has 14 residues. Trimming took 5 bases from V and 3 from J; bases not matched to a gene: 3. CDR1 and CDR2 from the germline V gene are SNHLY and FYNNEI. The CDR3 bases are TGTGCCAGCAGTCGTACTAGCGGGACAGATACGCAGTATTTT. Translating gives CASSRTSGTDTQYF. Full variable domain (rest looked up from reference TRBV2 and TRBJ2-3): EPEVTQTPSHQVTQMGQEVILRCVPISNHLYFYWYRQILGQKVEFLVSFYNNEISEKSEIFDDQFSVERPDGSNFTLKIRSTKLEDSAMYFCASSRTSGTDTQYFGPGTRLTVL.

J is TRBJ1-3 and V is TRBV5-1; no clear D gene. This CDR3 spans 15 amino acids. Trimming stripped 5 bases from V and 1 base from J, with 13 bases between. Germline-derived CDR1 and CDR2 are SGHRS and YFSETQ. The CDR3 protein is CASRETLGSGNTIYF. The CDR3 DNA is TGCGCCAGCAGAGAGACCTTGGGTTCTGGAAACACCATATATTTT.

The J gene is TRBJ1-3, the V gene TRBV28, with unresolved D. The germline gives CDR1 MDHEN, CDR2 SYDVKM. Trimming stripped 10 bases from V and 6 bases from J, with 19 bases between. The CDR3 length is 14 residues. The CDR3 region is CATRDDQRVNTIYF. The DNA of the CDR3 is TGTGCCACCCGAGACGACCAGCGTGTAAACACCATATATTTT. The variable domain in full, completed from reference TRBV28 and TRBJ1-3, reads DVKVTQSSRYLVKRTGEKVFLECVQDMDHENMFWYRQDPGLGLRLIYFSYDVKMKEKGDIPEGYSVSREKKERFSLILESASTNQTSMYLCATRDDQRVNTIYFGEGSWLTVV.

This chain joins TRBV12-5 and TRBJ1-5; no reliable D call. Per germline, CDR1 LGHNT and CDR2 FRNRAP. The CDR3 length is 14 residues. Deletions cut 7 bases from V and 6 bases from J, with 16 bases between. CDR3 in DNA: TGTGCTAGTGCCCCCGCGGGGTGGACTCAGCCCCAGCATTTT. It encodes CASAPAGWTQPQHF.

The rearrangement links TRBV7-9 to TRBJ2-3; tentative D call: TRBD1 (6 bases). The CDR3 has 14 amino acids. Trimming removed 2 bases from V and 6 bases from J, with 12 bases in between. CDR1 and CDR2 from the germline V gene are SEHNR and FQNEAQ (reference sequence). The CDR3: CASSLSGARDTQYF. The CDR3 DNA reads TGTGCCAGCAGCTTATCAGGGGCTAGGGATACGCAGTATTTT.

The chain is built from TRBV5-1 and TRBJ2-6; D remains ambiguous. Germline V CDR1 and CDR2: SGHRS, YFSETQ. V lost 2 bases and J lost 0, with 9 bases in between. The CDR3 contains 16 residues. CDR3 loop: CASSFPQFSGANVLTF. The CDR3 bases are TGCGCCAGCAGCTTTCCGCAATTCTCTGGGGCCAACGTCCTGACTTTC.

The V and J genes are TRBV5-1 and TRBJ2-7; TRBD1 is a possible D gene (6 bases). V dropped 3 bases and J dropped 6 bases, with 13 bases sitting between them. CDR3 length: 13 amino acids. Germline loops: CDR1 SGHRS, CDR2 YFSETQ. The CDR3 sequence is CASSSMAGAEQYF. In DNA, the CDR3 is TGCGCCAGCAGCTCGATGGCAGGGGCCGAGCAGTACTTC.

The CDR3 nucleotides are TGTGCCAGCAGCTCTGGGGTAGCGGGAGGACGGGGGGAGACCCAGTACTTC. Translated: CASSSGVAGGRGETQYF. The chain joins TRBV7-2 to TRBJ2-5; 10 positions match TRBD2. There are 17 residues in the CDR3. The V segment lost 4 bases and the J segment 5 bases; nucleotides outside the gene matches: 13. Germline values: CDR1 SGHTA, CDR2 FQGNSA.

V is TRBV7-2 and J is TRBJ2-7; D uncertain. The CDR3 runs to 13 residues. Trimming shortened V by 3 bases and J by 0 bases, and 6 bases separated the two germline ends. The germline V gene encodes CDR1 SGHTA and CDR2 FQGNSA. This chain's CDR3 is CASSFAASYEQYF. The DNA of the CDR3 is TGTGCCAGCAGCTTTGCAGCCTCCTACGAGCAGTACTTC. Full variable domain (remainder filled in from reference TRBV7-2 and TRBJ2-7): GAGVSQSPSNKVTEKGKDVELRCDPISGHTALYWYRQSLGQGLEFLIYFQGNSAPDKSGLPSDRFSAERTGGSVSTLTIQRTQQEDSAVYLCASSFAASYEQYFGPGTRLTVT.

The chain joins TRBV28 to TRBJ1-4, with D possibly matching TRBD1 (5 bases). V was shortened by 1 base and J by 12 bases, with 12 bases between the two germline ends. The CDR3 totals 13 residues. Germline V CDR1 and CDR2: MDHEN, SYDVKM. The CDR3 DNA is TGTGCCAGCAGTTTATATGAGGGAGGGGAACTGTTTTTT. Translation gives CASSLYEGGELFF.

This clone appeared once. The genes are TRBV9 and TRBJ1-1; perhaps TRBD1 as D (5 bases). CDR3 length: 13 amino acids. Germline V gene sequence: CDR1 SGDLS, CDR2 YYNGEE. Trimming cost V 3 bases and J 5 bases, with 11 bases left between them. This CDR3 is CASSAGVMTEAFF. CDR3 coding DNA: TGTGCCAGCAGCGCGGGGGTTATGACTGAAGCTTTCTTT.

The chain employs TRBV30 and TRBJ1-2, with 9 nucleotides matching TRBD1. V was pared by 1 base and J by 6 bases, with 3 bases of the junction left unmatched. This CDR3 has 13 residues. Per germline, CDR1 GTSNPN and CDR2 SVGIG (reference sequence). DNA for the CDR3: TGTGCCTGGAGTGACAGGGGGCTCGATGGCTACACCTTC. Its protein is CAWSDRGLDGYTF.

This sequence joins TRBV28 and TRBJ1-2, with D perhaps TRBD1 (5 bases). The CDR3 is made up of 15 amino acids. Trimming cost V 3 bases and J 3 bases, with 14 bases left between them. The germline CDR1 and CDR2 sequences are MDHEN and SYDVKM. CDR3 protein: CASSLMGRGDYGYTF. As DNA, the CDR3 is TGTGCCAGCAGTTTGATGGGGCGCGGTGACTATGGCTACACCTTC.

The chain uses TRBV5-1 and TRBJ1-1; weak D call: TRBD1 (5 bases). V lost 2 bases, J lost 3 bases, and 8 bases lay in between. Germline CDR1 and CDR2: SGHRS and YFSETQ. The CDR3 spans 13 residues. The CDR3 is CASSFGGYTEAFF. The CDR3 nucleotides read TGCGCCAGCAGCTTTGGGGGGTACACTGAAGCTTTCTTT.

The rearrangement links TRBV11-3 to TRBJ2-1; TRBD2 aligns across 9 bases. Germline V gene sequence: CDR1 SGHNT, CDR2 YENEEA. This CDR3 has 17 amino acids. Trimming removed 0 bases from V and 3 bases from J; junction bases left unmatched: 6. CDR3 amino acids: CASSLDPTSGYYNEQFF. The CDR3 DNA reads TGTGCCAGCAGCTTAGATCCGACTAGCGGTTACTACAATGAGCAGTTCTTC.

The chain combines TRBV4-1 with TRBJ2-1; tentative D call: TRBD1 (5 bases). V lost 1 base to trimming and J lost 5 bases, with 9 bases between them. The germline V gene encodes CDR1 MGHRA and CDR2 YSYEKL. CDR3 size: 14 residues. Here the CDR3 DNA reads TGCGCCAGCAGCCAAGTAGGCAGGGACAATGAGCAGTTCTTC. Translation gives CASSQVGRDNEQFF.

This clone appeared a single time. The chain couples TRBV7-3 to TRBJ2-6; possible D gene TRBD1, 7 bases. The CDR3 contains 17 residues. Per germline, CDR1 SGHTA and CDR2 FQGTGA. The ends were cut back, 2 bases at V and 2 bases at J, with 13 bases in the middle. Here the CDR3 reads CASSLETGRPGANVLTF. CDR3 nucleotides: TGTGCCAGCAGCTTAGAGACAGGGAGGCCTGGGGCCAACGTCCTGACTTTC.

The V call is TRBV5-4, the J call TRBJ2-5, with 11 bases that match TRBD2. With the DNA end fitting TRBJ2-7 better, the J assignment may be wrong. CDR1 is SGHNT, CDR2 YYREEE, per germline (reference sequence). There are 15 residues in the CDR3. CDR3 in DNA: TGTGCCAGCAGCTTCCGTAGCGGGAGGGTCAGCGAGCAGTACTTC. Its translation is CASSFRSGRVSEQYF.

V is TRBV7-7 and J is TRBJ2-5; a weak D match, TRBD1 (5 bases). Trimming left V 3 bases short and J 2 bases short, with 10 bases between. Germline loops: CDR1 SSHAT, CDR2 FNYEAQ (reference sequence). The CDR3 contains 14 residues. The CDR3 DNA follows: TGTGCCAGCAGCTTGCTTACAGGACAAGAGACCCAGTACTTC. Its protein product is CASSLLTGQETQYF.

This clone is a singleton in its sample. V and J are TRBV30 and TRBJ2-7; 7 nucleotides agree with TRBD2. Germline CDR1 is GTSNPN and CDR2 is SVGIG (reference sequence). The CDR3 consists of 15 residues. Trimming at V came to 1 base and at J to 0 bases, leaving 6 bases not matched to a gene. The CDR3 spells CAWSALTSDSYEQYF. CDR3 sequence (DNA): TGTGCCTGGAGTGCCCTCACTAGCGACTCCTACGAGCAGTACTTC.